The text below deals with one TCR beta chain. Its target is unknown. This entry is derived from a study of beta chain features in type 1 diabetes. Findings of the study overall: Type 1 diabetes patients had moderately but significantly shorter TCRB CDR3s in all four CD4+ subsets. cDNA-based sequencing might over-represent cells highly expressing TCR. In type 1 diabetes patients, VDJ junctions had fewer insertions; deletions at these junctions were more frequent.

By way of CD45RO/CCR7/CD25/CD127/CD95/CD27, the CD4+ regulatory, stem cell-like memory, central memory and naive cells were sorted. Purity of each sorted population was above 98%. Expressed TCRB transcripts were sequenced after all isolated RNA was converted to cDNA. Generated by immunoSEQ multiplex PCR, the TCRdb table keeps only in-frame clones and is missing some. Seen here are about 660,000 clones, about 14% observed once, and the top ten hold 0.04%. CDR3 length: 13 amino acids. Trimming took 4 bases from V and 0 from J, leaving 10 bases between them. The V gene's germline CDR1 is SQVTM and CDR2 ANQGSEA.

The V and J genes are TRBV29-1 and TRBJ2-7, with D possibly being TRBD1 (5 bases). The origin of this receptor is a man aged 18-30 years with type 1 diabetes. Sample: naive CD4+ T cells from blood. The CDR3 DNA reads as TGCAGCGTTGGTTTACAGGTCTCCTACGAGCAGTACTTC. It translates to CSVGLQVSYEQYF.